A single sample gave rise to the 9 T cell receptor beta chains below, sequenced in a study of CD8+CD57+ T cells in acquired aplastic anemia. TCR beta VDJ combinations and CDR3 sequences were profiled from genomic DNA. MiXCR, applied by TCRdb to the reads, yields one record per CDR3 protein. This sample carries 180,000 or so distinct CDR3 sequences, about 47% of them seen once, and the ten largest clones take 2.9%. The specimen was sorted CD4+, CD8+, or CD8+CD57+ T cells (not recorded which) from PBMCs. These TCRs come from a human donor in good health.

In this sample, this clonotype turned up many times. The chain has TRBV7-8 and TRBJ2-1; 12 bases line up with TRBD2. The CDR3 runs to 15 residues. CDR1 and CDR2 from the germline V gene are SGHVS and FQNEAQ. Losses at the gene ends were 7 bases for V and 9 bases for J; bases not matched to a gene: 10. This CDR3 reads CASNRLAGVRGEQFF. Here the CDR3 DNA reads TGTGCCAGCAACCGACTAGCGGGAGTTCGTGGTGAGCAGTTCTTC.

This clonotype was observed a few times. The rearrangement links TRBV6-5 to TRBJ2-7, with a weak D call TRBD2 (6 bases). This CDR3 spans 16 amino acids. Germline V CDR1 and CDR2: MNHEY, SVGAGI. Trimming cost V 4 bases and J 1 base, with 17 bases left between them. The DNA of the CDR3 is TGTGCCAGCAGTTCAGTGCCCGGGACTGGTTCCTACGAGCAGTACTTC. This codes for CASSSVPGTGSYEQYF.

Note on this clonotype: The junction differs from germline at one of its ends, possibly a read error. This rearrangement joins TRBV7-2 to TRBJ1-2; D is ambiguous. This CDR3 has 15 amino acids. The V gene's germline CDR1 is SGHTA and CDR2 FQGNSA. The CDR3 loop reads CASSPSANRNYDYTF. The CDR3 DNA is TGTGCCAGCAGCCCTTCCGCGAACAGAAACTATGACTACACCTTC.

This clonotype was observed a few times. Compared with germline, one end of the junction differs, possibly owing to a read error. The chain uses TRBV19 and TRBJ2-1, with a weak D call TRBD2 (6 bases). Germline-derived CDR1 and CDR2 are LNHDA and SQIVND (reference sequence). The length of the CDR3 is 17 residues. The CDR3 loop is CASSIFGPAGTHNGQFF. CDR3 bases: TGTGCCAGTAGCATATTTGGGCCCGCGGGGACTCACAATGGGCAGTTCTTC.

As regards this clonotype: This may stem from a read error, because a much larger clone lies one nucleotide away. This sequence joins TRBV7-2 and TRBJ1-2, with D unresolved. Trimming shortened V by 8 bases and J by 9 bases, and 19 bases separated the two germline ends. The CDR3 has 13 amino acids. Per germline, CDR1 SGHTA and CDR2 FQGNSA. The CDR3 region has the DNA TGTGCCAGCGCCGACGGGGAGTGCTTGAGCTACACCTTC. Translation gives CASADGECLSYTF.

This clonotype was counted at least ten times. The gene calls are TRBV5-1 and TRBJ2-1; 7 bases line up with TRBD1. The CDR3 loop spans 14 amino acids. Germline V gene data show CDR1 as SGHRS and CDR2 as YFSETQ. V lost 4 bases to trimming and J lost 3 bases; unmatched junction nucleotides: 4. CDR3 amino acids: CASSRGQLYNEQFF. CDR3 sequence (DNA): TGCGCCAGCAGCCGGGGACAGCTCTACAATGAGCAGTTCTTC.

This clonotype has ten or more counts. In DNA form, the CDR3 reads TGTGCCAGCAGCTTAGACCTCCCCGGGGAGCTGTTTTTT. This sequence encodes CASSLDLPGELFF. This chain links TRBV5-7 with TRBJ2-2; D unresolved. TRBV5-7 is an ORF, and what it does is uncertain. The CDR3 length is 13 residues. Trimming left V 2 bases short and J 6 bases short, with 8 bases between.

The chain is built from TRBV7-6 and TRBJ2-7, with TRBD2 identical over 8 bases. The CDR3 is made up of 15 amino acids. Germline CDR1 SGHVS, CDR2 FNYEAQ. Trimming removed 1 base from V and 5 bases from J; junction bases left unmatched: 7. DNA of the CDR3: TGTGCCAGCAGCTTAGGTGCGGGAGGCAGCGACGAGCAGTACTTC. The encoded protein is CASSLGAGGSDEQYF.

This clonotype was detected only a few times. This rearrangement joins TRBV30 to TRBJ2-1, with a tentative D call TRBD2 (5 bases). Trimming shortened V by 0 bases and J by 5 bases, and 14 bases separated the two germline ends. Per germline, CDR1 GTSNPN and CDR2 SVGIG (reference sequence). The length of the CDR3 is 15 residues. CDR3 sequence: CAWSVSPPGNNEQFF. The CDR3 DNA is TGTGCCTGGAGTGTGAGTCCCCCGGGGAACAATGAGCAGTTCTTC.